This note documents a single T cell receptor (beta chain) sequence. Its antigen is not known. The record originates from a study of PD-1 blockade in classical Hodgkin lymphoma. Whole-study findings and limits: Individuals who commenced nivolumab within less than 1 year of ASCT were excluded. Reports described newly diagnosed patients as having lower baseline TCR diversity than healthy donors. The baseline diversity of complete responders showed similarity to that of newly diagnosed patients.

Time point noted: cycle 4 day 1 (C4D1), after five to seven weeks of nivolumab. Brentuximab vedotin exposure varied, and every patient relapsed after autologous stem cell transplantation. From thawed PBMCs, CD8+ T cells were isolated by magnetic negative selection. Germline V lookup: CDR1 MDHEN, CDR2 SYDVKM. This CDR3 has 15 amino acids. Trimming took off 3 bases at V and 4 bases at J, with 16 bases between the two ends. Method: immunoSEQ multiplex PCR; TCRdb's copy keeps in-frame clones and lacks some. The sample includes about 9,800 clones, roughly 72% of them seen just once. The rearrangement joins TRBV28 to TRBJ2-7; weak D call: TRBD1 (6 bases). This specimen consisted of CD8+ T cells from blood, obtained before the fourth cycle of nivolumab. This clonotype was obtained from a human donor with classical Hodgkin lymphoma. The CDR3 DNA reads TGTGCCAGCAGTTTCCCTACAGGGTCGGTGTACGAGCAGTACTTC. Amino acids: CASSFPTGSVYEQYF.